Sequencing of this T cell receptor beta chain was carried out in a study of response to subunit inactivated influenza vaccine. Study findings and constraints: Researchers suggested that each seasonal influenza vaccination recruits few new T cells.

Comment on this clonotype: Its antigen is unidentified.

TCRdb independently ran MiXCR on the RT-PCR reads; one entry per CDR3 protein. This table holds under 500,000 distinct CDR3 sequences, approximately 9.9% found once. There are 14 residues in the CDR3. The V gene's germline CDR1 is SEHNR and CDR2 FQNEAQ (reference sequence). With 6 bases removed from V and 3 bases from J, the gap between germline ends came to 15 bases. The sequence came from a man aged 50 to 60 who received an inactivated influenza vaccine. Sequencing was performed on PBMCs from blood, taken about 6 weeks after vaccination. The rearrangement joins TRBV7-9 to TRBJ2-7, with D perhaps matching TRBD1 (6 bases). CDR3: CASRKSAGDYEQYF. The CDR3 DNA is TGTGCCAGCAGAAAAAGCGCAGGGGACTACGAGCAGTACTTC. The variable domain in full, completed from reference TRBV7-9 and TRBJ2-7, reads DTGVSQNPRHKITKRGQNVTFRCDPISEHNRLYWYRQTLGQGPEFLTYFQNEAQLEKSRLLSDRFSAERPKGSFSTLEIQRTEQGDSAMYLCASRKSAGDYEQYFGPGTRLTVT.